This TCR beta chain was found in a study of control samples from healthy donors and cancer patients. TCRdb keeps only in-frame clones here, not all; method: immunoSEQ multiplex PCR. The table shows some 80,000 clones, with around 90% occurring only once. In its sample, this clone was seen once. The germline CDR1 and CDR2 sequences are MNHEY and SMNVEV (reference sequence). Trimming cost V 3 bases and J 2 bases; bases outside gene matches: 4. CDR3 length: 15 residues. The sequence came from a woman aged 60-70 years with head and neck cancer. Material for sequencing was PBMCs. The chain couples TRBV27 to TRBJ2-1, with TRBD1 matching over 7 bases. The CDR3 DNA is TGTGCCAGCAGTTTCCGACAGGGTACCTACAATGAGCAGTTCTTC. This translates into CASSFRQGTYNEQFF.